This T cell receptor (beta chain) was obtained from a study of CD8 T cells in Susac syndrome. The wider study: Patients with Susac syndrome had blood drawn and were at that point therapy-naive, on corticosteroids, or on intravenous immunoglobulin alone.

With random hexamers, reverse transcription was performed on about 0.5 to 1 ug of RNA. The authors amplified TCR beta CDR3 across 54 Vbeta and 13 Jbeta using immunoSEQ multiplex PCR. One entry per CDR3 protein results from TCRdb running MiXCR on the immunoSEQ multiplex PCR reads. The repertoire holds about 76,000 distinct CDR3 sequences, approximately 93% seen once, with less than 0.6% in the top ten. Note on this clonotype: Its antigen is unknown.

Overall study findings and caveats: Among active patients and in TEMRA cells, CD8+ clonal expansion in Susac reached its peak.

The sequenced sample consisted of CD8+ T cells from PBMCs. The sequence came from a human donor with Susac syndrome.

The CDR3 protein is CSAGTASSYEQYF. CDR3 DNA sequence: TGCAGTGCCGGGACGGCTAGCTCCTACGAGCAGTACTTC. The chain recombines TRBV20-1 with TRBJ2-7; tentatively, D is TRBD1 or TRBD2 (5 bases each). Trimming took off 6 bases at V and 0 bases at J, with 12 bases between the two ends. This CDR3 is built from 13 residues. The germline gives CDR1 DFQATT, CDR2 SNEGSKA (reference sequence).